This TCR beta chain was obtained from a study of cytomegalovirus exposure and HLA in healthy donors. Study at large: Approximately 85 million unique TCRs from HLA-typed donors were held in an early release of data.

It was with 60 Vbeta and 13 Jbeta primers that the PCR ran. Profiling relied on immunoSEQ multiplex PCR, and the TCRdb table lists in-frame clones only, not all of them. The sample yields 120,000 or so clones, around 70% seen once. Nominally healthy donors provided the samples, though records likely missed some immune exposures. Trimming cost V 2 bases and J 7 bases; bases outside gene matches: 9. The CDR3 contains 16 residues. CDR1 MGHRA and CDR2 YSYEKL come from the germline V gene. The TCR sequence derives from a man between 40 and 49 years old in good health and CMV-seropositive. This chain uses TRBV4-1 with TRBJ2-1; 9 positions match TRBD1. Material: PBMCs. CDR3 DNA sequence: TGCGCCAGCAGCCAATTCCCGGGACAGGGTCAGAATGAGCAGTTCTTC. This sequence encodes CASSQFPGQGQNEQFF.